This T cell receptor beta chain was recorded in a study of shared clonotypes between healthy human individuals. In germline, CDR1 is SGHRS, CDR2 YFSETQ. The V gene lost 0 bases and the J gene lost 8 bases, with 15 bases spanning the gap. CDR3 size: 15 residues. Method: immunoSEQ multiplex PCR; TCRdb's copy keeps in-frame clones and lacks some. The top ten hold 0.36% of the sample, which has some 2,500,000 clones, 90% to 95% seen once. Remarks on this clone: The target antigen is unknown.

Nashville, Tennessee was home to all donors, each a Caucasian adult. Study conclusions and caveats: For sorted subsets, rarefaction showed incomplete sequencing despite large depth. As a rule, naive subsets had a larger estimated richness than memory subsets. The sharing of about 5.3% of naive CD4 clonotypes was seen across a handful of donors.

The receptor comes from a man aged 18 to 30 in good health. Some clones in this sample may be carry-over from other donors' samples. The V and J genes are TRBV5-1 and TRBJ2-4; possibly TRBD2 for D (5 bases). Material for sequencing was naive CD4+ T cells from PBMCs. The subset was: CD45RA+ positively selected. The CDR3: CASSLGARGNDIQYF. The CDR3 nucleotides are TGCGCCAGCAGCTTGGGGGCACGGGGTAATGACATTCAGTACTTC.